This T cell receptor beta chain was found in a study of blood T cell repertoires in COVID-19. The CDR3 has 16 amino acids. With 1 base removed from V and 5 bases from J, the gap between germline ends came to 16 bases. Germline V gene lookup returns CDR1 SGHNT and CDR2 YYREEE (reference sequence). In the original analysis: By means of reference gene primer amplification, nucleated cell counts were estimated. Sequencing was performed with immunoSEQ multiplex PCR; in TCRdb, only in-frame clones are kept and a portion is missing. V and J calls and clone size are given by that table; D and trimming were obtained from the DNA. The sample has a few hundred thousand clones, roughly 86% seen once.

The sample consisted of peripheral blood. The receptor comes from a man between 35 and 55 years old who had recovered from COVID-19. This rearrangement joins TRBV5-4 to TRBJ2-4; weak D call: TRBD1 (6 bases). The chain's CDR3 is CASSLRKEDRQNIQYF. The DNA of the CDR3 is TGTGCCAGCAGCTTGCGGAAGGAGGACAGACAAAACATTCAGTACTTC. Together with reference TRBV5-4 and TRBJ2-4, the CDR3 gives the full variable domain: ETGVTQSPTHLIKTRGQQVTLRCSSQSGHNTVSWYQQALGQGPQFIFQYYREEENGRGNFPPRFSGLQFPNYSSELNVNALELDDSALYLCASSLRKEDRQNIQYFGAGTRLSVL.